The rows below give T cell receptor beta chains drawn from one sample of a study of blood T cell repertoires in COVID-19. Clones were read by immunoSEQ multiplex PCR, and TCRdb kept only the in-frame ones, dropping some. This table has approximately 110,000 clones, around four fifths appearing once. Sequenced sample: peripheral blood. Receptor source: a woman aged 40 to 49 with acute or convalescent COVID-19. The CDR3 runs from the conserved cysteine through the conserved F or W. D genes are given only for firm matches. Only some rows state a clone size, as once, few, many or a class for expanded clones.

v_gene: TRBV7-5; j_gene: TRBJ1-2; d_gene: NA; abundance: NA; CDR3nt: TGTGTCAGAAGCCCCGGGACAGGGGGGAAGGATGGCTACACCTTC; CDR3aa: CVRSPGTGGKDGYTF
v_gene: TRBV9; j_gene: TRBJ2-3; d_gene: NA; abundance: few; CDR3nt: TGTGCCAGCAGCGTAGCCCCAGGGAGCACAGATACGCAGTATTTT; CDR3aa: CASSVAPGSTDTQYF
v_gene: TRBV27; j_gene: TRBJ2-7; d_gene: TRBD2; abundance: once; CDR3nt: TGTGCCAGCCGGGGCCGGGGCGGGGGGAGACGGGAGCAGTACTTC; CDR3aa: CASRGRGGGRREQYF
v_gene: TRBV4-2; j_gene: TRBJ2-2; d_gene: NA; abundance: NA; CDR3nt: TGTGCCAGCAGCCAAGGCCGTATAGACACCGGGGAGCTGTTTTTT; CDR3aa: CASSQGRIDTGELFF
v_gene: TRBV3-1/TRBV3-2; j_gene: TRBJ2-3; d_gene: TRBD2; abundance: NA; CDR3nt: TGTGCCAGCAGCCCCTTTTTTAGCGGGAGCACAGATACGCAGTATTTT; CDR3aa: CASSPFFSGSTDTQYF
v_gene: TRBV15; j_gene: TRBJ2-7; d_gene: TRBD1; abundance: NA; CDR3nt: TGTGCCACCAGTTACTACAGGGGTGACGAGCAGTACTTC; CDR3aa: CATSYYRGDEQYF
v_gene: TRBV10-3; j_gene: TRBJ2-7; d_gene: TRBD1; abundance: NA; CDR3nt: TGTGCCATCAGAACACAGGGGTACGAGCAGTACTTC; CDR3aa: CAIRTQGYEQYF
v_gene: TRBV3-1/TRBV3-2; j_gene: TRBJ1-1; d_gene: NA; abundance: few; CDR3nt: TGTGCCAGCAGCGACGACAGCGTGAACACTGAAGCTTTCTTT; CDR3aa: CASSDDSVNTEAFF
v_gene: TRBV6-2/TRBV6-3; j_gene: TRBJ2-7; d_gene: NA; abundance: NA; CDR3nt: TGTGCCAGCAGCCAATCCGGAACTAGACGGAGAGTCTACGAGCAGTACTTC; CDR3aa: CASSQSGTRRRVYEQYF
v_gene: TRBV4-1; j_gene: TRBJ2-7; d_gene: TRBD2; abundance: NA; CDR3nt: TGCGCCAGCAGCCATCCTGGGGGGACTAGCGGGGGCCAACTCTACGAGCAGTACTTC; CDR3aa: CASSHPGGTSGGQLYEQYF
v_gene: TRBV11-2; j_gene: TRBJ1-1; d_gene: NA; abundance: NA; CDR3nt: TGTGCCAGCAGCTTCGGACAGAACACTGAAGCTTTCTTT; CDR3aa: CASSFGQNTEAFF
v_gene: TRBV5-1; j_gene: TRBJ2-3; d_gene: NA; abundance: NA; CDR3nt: TGCGCCAGCAGCGAAGGGGCAGATACGCAGTATTTT; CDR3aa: CASSEGADTQYF
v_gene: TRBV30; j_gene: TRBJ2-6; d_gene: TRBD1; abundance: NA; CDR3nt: TGTGCCTGGAGTCCGACAGGGGGTCCCAACGTCCTGACTTTC; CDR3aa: CAWSPTGGPNVLTF
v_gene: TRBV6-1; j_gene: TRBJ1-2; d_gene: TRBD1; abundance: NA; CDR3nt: TGTGCCAGCAGTGAACAGGGGGCGAGCTATGGCTACACCTTC; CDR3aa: CASSEQGASYGYTF
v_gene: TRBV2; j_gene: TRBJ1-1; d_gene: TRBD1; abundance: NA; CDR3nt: TGTGCCAGCAGTGAAGCGCGGAGGACAGGGGTTCTGGCTGAAGCTTTCTTT; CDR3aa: CASSEARRTGVLAEAFF
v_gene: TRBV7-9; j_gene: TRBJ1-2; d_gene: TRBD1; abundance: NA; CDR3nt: TGTGCCAGCAGCACAGGGGGCGTCTCACCCTATGGCTACACCTTC; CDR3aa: CASSTGGVSPYGYTF
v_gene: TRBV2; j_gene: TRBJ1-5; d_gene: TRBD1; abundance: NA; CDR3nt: TGTGCCAGCAGTGAAGCTGCAGGGGGCGCATATCAGCCCCAGCATTTT; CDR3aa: CASSEAAGGAYQPQHF
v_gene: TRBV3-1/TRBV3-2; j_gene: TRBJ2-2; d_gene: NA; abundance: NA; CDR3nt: TGTGCCAGCAGCCTGGGGGGTTCCACCGGGGAGCTGTTTTTT; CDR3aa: CASSLGGSTGELFF
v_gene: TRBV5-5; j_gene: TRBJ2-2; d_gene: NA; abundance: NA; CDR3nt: TGTGCCAGCAGCTTGCGGGGGAACACCGGGGAGCTGTTTTTT; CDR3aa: CASSLRGNTGELFF
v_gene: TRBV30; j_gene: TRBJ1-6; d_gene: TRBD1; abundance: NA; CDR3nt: TGTGCCTGGAGTGTTGGGGCAGGGGGCCTTCGGAATTCACCCCTCCACTTT; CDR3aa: CAWSVGAGGLRNSPLHF
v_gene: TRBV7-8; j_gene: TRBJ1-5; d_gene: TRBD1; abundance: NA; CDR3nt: TGTGCCAGCAGCACGACGGACAGGGTAAATCAGCCCCAGCATTTT; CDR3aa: CASSTTDRVNQPQHF
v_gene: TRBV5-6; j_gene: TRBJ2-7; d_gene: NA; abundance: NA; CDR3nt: TGTGCCAGCAGCTTGGAGGAACAGTACTCCTACGAGCAGTACTTC; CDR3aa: CASSLEEQYSYEQYF
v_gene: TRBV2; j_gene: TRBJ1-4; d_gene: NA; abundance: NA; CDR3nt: TGTGCCAGCAGAGTGGTGGCAGGGAGGGGCGAAAAACTGTTTTTT; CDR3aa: CASRVVAGRGEKLFF
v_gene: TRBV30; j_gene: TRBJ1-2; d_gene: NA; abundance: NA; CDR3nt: TGTGCCTGGAGTGAAGCTCTGGGCTACACCTTC; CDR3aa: CAWSEALGYTF
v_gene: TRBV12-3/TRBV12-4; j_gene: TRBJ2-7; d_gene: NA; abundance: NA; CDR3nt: TGTGCCAGCAGTTTTTCGGGTTTCTACGAGCAGTACTTC; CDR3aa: CASSFSGFYEQYF
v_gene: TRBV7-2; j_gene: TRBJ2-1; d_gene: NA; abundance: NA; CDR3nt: TGTGCCAGCAGCTTACGGGCGGGGGCCGTACATGAGCAGTTCTTC; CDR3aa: CASSLRAGAVHEQFF
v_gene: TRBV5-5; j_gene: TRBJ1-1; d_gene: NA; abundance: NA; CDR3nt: TGTGCCAGCCATCTGCAGGGGAGGGCCTTAAACACTGAAGCTTTCTTT; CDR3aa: CASHLQGRALNTEAFF
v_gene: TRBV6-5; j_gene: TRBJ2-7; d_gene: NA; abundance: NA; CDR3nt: TGTGCCAGCAGATTGTTCAGGGGCTACGAGCAGTACTTC; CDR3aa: CASRLFRGYEQYF
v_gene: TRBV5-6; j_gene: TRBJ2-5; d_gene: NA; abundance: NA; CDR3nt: TGTGCCAGCAGCACCAAGACGGGGGAGAAGACCCAGTACTTC; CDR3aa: CASSTKTGEKTQYF
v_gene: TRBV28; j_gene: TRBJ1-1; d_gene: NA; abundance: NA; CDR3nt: TGTGCCAGCAGCCGGTCGGGACAAGCGAACACTGAAGCTTTCTTT; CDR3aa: CASSRSGQANTEAFF
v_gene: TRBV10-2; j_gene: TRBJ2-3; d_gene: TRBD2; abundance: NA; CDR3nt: TGCGCCAGCAGTGAGTCGGTAGCGGGGGCCTACACAGATACGCAGTATTTT; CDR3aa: CASSESVAGAYTDTQYF
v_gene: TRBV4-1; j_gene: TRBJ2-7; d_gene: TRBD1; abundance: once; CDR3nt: TGCGCCAGCAGCCACGACTGGACAGGGTACGAGCAGTACTTC; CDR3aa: CASSHDWTGYEQYF
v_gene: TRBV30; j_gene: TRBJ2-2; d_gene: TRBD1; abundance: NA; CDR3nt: TGTGCCTGGAGAAAACACACCTCCGGGACAGCGAACACCGGGGAGCTGTTTTTT; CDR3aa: CAWRKHTSGTANTGELFF
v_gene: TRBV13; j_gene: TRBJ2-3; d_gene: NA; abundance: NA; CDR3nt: TGTGACCCCTTAGGAGGGGCGGCGGGAGATACGCAGTATTTT; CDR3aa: CDPLGGAAGDTQYF
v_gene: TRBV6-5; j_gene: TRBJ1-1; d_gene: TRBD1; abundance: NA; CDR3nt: TGTGCCAGCAGGGACAGGGGGCTTAGTAGCACTGAAGCTTTCTTT; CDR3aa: CASRDRGLSSTEAFF
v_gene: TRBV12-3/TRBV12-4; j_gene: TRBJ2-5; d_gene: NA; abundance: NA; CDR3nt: TGTGCCAGCAGTTATCAAAAGACCCAGTACTTC; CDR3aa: CASSYQKTQYF
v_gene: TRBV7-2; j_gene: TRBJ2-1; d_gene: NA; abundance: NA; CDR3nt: TGTGCCAGCAGCATTAACAATGAGCAGTTCTTC; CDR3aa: CASSINNEQFF
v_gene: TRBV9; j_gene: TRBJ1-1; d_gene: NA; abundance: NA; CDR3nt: TGTGCCAGCAGCGTTGAGAGAAACACTGAAGCTTTCTTT; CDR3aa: CASSVERNTEAFF
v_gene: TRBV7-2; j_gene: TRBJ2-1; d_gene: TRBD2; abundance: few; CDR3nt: TGTGCCAGCGGCCTCGGGGGGGCGAATGAGCAGTTCTTC; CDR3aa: CASGLGGANEQFF
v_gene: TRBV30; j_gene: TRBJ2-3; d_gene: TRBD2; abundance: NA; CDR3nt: TGTGCCAGAGCGGGGGGGCTTTCAGATACGCAGTATTTT; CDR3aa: CARAGGLSDTQYF
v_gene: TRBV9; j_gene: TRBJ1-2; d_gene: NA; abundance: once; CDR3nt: TGTGCCAGCAGCGTAGGGGCAGGGGATAACTATGGCTACACCTTC; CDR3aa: CASSVGAGDNYGYTF
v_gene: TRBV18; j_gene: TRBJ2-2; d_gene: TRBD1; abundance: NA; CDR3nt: TGTGCCAGCTCAGGGACAGCGAACACCGGGGAGCTGTTTTTT; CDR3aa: CASSGTANTGELFF
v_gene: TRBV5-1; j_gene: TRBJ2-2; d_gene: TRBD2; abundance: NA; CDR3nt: TGCGCCAGCAGCGCCACTAGCGGGGGGGCCACCGGGGAGCTGTTTTTT; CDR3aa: CASSATSGGATGELFF
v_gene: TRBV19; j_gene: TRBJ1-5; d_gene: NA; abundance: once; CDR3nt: TGTGCCAGTAAGGAGGACTCCCGGCGGGATCAGCCCCAGCATTTT; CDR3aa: CASKEDSRRDQPQHF
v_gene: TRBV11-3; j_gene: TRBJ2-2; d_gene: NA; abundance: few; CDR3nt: TGTGCCAGCAGCCATGGCCGAACGAACACCGGGGAGCTGTTTTTT; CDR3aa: CASSHGRTNTGELFF
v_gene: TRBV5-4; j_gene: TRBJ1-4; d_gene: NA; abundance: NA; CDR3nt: TGTGCCAGCAGCTTGGAATCTGTCGCGGAACTGTTTTTT; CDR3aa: CASSLESVAELFF